The clone carrying this T cell receptor (beta chain) was found once. The antigen is undetermined. Repertoires were generated with immunoSEQ multiplex PCR, while TCRdb's copy carries only in-frame clones and drops some. The sample holds 150,000 or so clones, less than 80% seen once. The sample comes from a study of PD-1 blockade in classical Hodgkin lymphoma. Study information: Intravenous delivery of nivolumab at 3 mg/kg to patients occurred every 2 weeks.

Findings and limits, study-wide: Relapsed/refractory patients reportedly had the lowest baseline TCR diversity, below newly diagnosed patients, who were below healthy donors. Whoever responded completely had baseline diversity much like that seen in newly diagnosed patients. What drove the repertoire differences, possibly disease activity or prior therapy, has not been defined.

Each patient relapsed following autologous stem cell transplantation, and prior brentuximab vedotin exposure differed. Trimming cost V 4 bases and J 1 base; bases outside gene matches: 3. The germline V gene has CDR1 MDHEN and CDR2 SYDVKM. The CDR3 has 14 amino acids. Sequences were derived from peripheral blood mononuclear cells (PBMCs), sampled before the second cycle of nivolumab. The chain combines TRBV28 with TRBJ1-2; TRBD1 matches 7 bases. The clonotype originates from a human donor with classical Hodgkin lymphoma. The CDR3 sequence: CASSYRGLNYGYTF. CDR3 bases: TGTGCCAGCAGTTACAGGGGTCTTAACTATGGCTACACCTTC.